This record concerns one T cell receptor beta chain sequence. Those enrolled, adults aged 18 to 89 years, came from about two dozen US areas. Cohort placement rested on clinical history that participants reported themselves. In the authors' workflow: By means of reference gene primer amplification, nucleated cell counts were estimated. Sequencing was performed with immunoSEQ multiplex PCR; in TCRdb, only in-frame clones are kept and a portion is missing. V and J calls and clone size follow that table, whereas D and trimming were derived from the DNA. The sample holds a few hundred thousand clones; around 91% are singletons and the top ten take 0.9% to 1.1%. The CDR3 is 16 amino acids. Germline V gene sequence: CDR1 SGHNT, CDR2 YYREEE (reference sequence). After removal of 4 bases from V and 0 bases from J, the junction contained 9 bases not matched to a gene. This sample is drawn from a study of blood T cell repertoires in COVID-19.

The origin of this receptor is a man between 18 and 35 years old who had recovered from COVID-19. The V call is TRBV5-4, the J call TRBJ2-7, with TRBD2 matching 8 bases. The specimen sequenced was PBMCs or T cells enriched from blood (not recorded which). The CDR3 protein is CASSLSSGMNSYEQYF. CDR3 DNA sequence: TGTGCCAGCAGCCTCAGTAGCGGGATGAACTCCTACGAGCAGTACTTC.